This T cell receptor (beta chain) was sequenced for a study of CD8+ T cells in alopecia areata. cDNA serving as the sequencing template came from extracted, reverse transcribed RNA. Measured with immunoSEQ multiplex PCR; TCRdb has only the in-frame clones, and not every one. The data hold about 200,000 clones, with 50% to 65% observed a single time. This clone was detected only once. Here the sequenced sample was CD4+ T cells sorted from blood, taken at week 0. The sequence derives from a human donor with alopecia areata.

For the CDR3, the DNA is TGCAGCGTTGGACGATTAGCGGGGGGGCTCAATGAGCAGTTCTTC. It yields the protein CSVGRLAGGLNEQFF. V gene TRBV29-1 combines with J gene TRBJ2-1; TRBD2 agrees at 11 bases. CDR1 and CDR2 from the germline V gene are SQVTM and ANQGSEA. The CDR3 is made up of 15 amino acids. With V trimmed by 4 bases and J by 6 bases, 8 bases remained unmatched.